The entry that follows covers one T cell receptor beta chain sequence. The specificity of this receptor is unknown. Base qualities are missing; no much larger clone stands one base away. The data belong to a study of shared clonotypes between healthy human individuals (dated by TCRdb to between 2020 and 2021). In terms of the full investigation: The cohort included a few men and a couple of women between 18 and 49 years of age. For each donor, CD4 naive and CD4 memory were each run on three plates, CD8 naive on two plates, and CD8 memory on one plate. To estimate repertoire size and how much clonotypes are shared between individuals, the study performed deep sequencing of blood TCR repertoires from a handful of healthy adults. Libraries were prepared and TCR repertoires were sequenced by different laboratories using diverse techniques, in order to increase sequencing depth and limit assay-specific biases. Each donor's leukapheresis produced roughly between roughly 0.85 and 10 billion PBMCs. The research as a whole found: Because the study included only a small number of donors, the genetic and exposure-history diversity represented was limited. Sampling was restricted to blood, and TCR repertoires in tissue are likely to differ from TCR repertoires in blood. Roughly 5.2% of naive CD4, 3% to 4% of naive CD8, approximately 2.2% of memory CD4, and around 0.4% of memory CD8 clonotypes were shared across four donors. Estimated clonotype richness was generally larger for naive than for memory subsets. Pairwise subsampling indicated that sequencing depth was expected to affect the degree of clonotype sharing among donors. Clonotypes shared by all four sorted-subset donors showed higher generation probabilities than non-shared clonotypes. Even with the large sequencing depth, rarefaction of the sorted-subset datasets indicated that sequencing was incomplete.

TCR CDR3 regions were amplified from genomic DNA by multiplex PCR using the deep immunoSEQ assay. Extracted genomic DNA from each cell subset was spread evenly across all wells of several immunoSEQ 96-well plates, with each plate serving as a replicate. For sorted subsets, 150 to 200 ng genomic DNA, equal to approximately 30,000 T cell genomes, was loaded into each replicate PCR. Purified libraries were quantified with a Qubit 3.0 fluorometer, sized on a Bioanalyzer 2100, and re-quantified with the KAPA Library Quantification kit. Each immunoSEQ 96-well plate was sequenced on its own single-read 150-cycle Illumina NextSeq 550 flow cell. Regarding the original processing steps: Because the immunoSEQ output included only junctional sequences and no quality scores, the filtering could not be the same as the filtering used for full-length reads. Sequences were annotated with PyIR, a Python wrapper for IgBLAST v1.9, using IMGT germline references to assign V/J genes and CDR3. Any read was removed if the V/J assignment was weak (E-value above 1e-6), the CDR3 was missing, or the read contained stop codons, out-of-frame junctions, or ambiguous translated residues. V3J clonotypes were defined by identical inferred V gene, J gene, and CDR3 amino acid sequence. The percentage overlap between two repertoires was calculated by dividing the number of shared unique clonotypes by the size of the smaller repertoire. Richness of each repertoire was evaluated using RTK rarefaction, the Chao1 estimator, and Recon v2.1 estimates of unobserved clonotypes. For all TCRbeta clonotypes obtained by the gDNA method from a handful of donors, generation probabilities were computed with OLGA. TCRdb obtained this table from immuneACCESS and retained in-frame rearrangements with V and J assigned. These tables miss some clones; where compared with another copy, unresolved V genes account for less than half of the shortfall, and the remainder is unexplained. The V and J calls and clone size are taken from that table; D and trimming were inferred from the DNA. Within this sample are 2 million to 3 million clones, with over 85% of them counted one time only. Around 0.37% of the sample is held by the ten biggest clonotypes.

Healthy HIV-negative adults with no recently reported acute infections or vaccinations were included as donors. Every donor was a Caucasian adult living in Nashville, Tennessee, USA. CD4+ T cells were enriched by magnetic negative selection; naive cells were then positively selected on CD45RA, and the negative fraction formed the memory subset. Blood was obtained by leukapheresis, after which PBMCs were separated by Ficoll-Histopaque density gradient centrifugation and cryopreserved in liquid nitrogen vapor phase. Purity and quantity of every magnetically sorted T cell population were checked by analytical flow cytometry. From each sorted fraction, genomic DNA was isolated and quantified by UV absorbance on a Nanodrop 2000c. The germline V gene yields MDHEN for CDR1 and SYDVKM for CDR2. Trimming leaves V shorter by 6 bases and J shorter by 0 bases, with the junction holding 0 bases beyond the gene matches. There are 16 amino acids in the CDR3, from cysteine to phenylalanine inclusive. The DNA shown is the 48-base CDR3, in frame from base 1.

Sequences were obtained from naive CD4+ T cells from PBMCs. The sample's cell subset or site label, decoded: CD45RA+ positively selected. The clonotype was recovered from a man younger than 35 in good health. Some clones in this sample may be carry-over from other donors' samples. Recombination linked TRBV28 to TRBJ2-6; 12 central bases correspond to TRBD2. DNA sequence: TGTGCCAGCAGGACTAGCGGGAGCTCTGGGGCCAACGTCCTGACTTTC. The encoded protein is CASRTSGSSGANVLTF.